One and the same sample provided the 2 T cell receptor beta chains below, sequenced in a study of CD8 T cells in ankylosing spondylitis (dated 2017 in TCRdb). The receptor library was made with 5' RACE. The instrument was an Illumina HiSeq 2500. Through fastp at Q25 and MiXCR, TCRdb rebuilt clones from the public reads, retaining in-frame beta chains. One record per CDR3 amino acid sequence lists the most common genes and DNA. The sample table shows approximately 350,000 distinct CDR3 sequences, and roughly 14% are seen once. Jointly, the top ten make up 1.1% of the sample. Material for sequencing was blood, either unsorted or a sorted T cell fraction (not recorded which). These receptor sequences come from a male donor with ankylosing spondylitis or in good health (not recorded which).

CDR3 DNA: TGTGCCAGCAGCTTAGGGGCCAAAAACATTCAGTACTTC. This gives the protein CASSLGAKNIQYF. The rearrangement uses TRBV7-9 and TRBJ2-4, with unresolved D. The CDR3 covers 13 residues. Germline assignment: CDR1 SEHNR and CDR2 FQNEAQ (reference sequence). V lost 1 base and J 1 base, leaving 2 bases between the germline ends.

The chain recombines TRBV19 with TRBJ1-3, with D maybe TRBD1 (5 bases). Germline loops: CDR1 LNHDA, CDR2 SQIVND (reference sequence). The CDR3 length is 15 residues. The V gene lost 6 bases and the J gene lost 4 bases, with 16 bases spanning the gap. For the CDR3, the DNA is TGTGCCAGTAGCCCCCCGAGGGGTCTCGGAAACACCATATATTTT. Residues: CASSPPRGLGNTIYF.